This TCR beta chain emerged from a study of CD8 T cells in ankylosing spondylitis (dated by TCRdb to 2016 to 2017). Describing the broader study: The study profiled T cell receptor beta repertoires in healthy donors and ankylosing spondylitis patients to find disease-linked TCR variants. Peripheral blood was sampled, and synovial fluid was also collected from ankylosing spondylitis patients. The whole study cohort included about a hundred healthy donors and 25 ankylosing spondylitis patients.

This clonotype was detected only a few times. This clone's antigen is unknown. Per-base qualities were not stored, and no clone one base away is much larger. General conclusions and limits of the study: Blood from ankylosing spondylitis patients appeared to be characterized by a TCR beta motif composed of 7 to 9 highly homologous amino acid variants. Some motif variants had previously been reported in the synovial fluid and blood of reactive arthritis patients, which suggests shared mechanisms of disease initiation. A CD8+ phenotype was shown by the disease-linked clones, which were found at relatively low frequencies in peripheral blood. The disease-linked clones were reported to be significantly enriched in matched synovial fluid samples from ankylosing spondylitis patients.

V lost 8 bases and J lost 7 bases, and the count of bases not matched to a germline gene is 11. The CDR3 starts with the cysteine, ends with the phenylalanine, and has 14 residues. Of all the DNA, just the CDR3 is kept, 42 bases in frame from base 1. In the germline V gene, CDR1 corresponds to SGDLS and CDR2 to YYNGEE. Reads for this sample came from an Illumina HiSeq 2500. Quantitative 5'-RACE with molecular barcodes was the method used to prepare the TCR beta libraries. Per the source publication's procedure: A new computational method based on a probabilistic model of VDJ rearrangement was used to identify disease-linked TCR variants. TCRdb took the public reads, trimmed them with fastp at Q25, ran MiXCR for clone calling and kept in-frame beta chains. Records with the same CDR3 protein are collapsed into one entry carrying the most frequent genes and DNA. These V and J calls derive from TCRdb rather than the authors' analysis. Counted in this sample were about 500,000 distinct CDR3 sequences; about an eighth of them appeared once. The top ten hold over 6.5% of the sample.

The rearrangement combines TRBV9 with TRBJ2-1, with 8 bases in between that match TRBD2. The origin of this receptor is a male donor with ankylosing spondylitis. Sequenced input: blood, either unsorted or a sorted T cell fraction (not recorded which). The DNA sequence is TGTGCCAGTGCCGCGGGAGGATGGGCGAATGAGCAGTTCTTC. Its protein is CASAAGGWANEQFF.